This entry is about one T cell receptor (beta chain). Its antigen has not been determined. Within one base of it there is no much larger clone, and no base qualities were kept. The data were obtained in a study of early T cells in non-severe SARS-CoV-2 infection (dated by TCRdb to about 2021). Study-level background: TCR sequencing used bulk RNA from unsorted whole blood, so alpha and beta chains could not be paired. The paper's findings and limits, for the study overall: VDJdb matching was skewed toward anti-spike CD8 responses, so virus-specific expansions were likely underestimated and private and CD4 specificities were missed.

Deletion took 2 bases off V and 2 bases off J, with a span of 10 bases between the germline ends. CDR1 and CDR2, looked up from the germline V gene, are MNHEY and SVGAGI. The CDR3 has 14 amino acids, counting the end cysteine and phenylalanine. CDR3 DNA only is kept here, 42 bases in frame from base 1. The study was a case-control design nested within a healthcare worker cohort in London, UK, with weekly nasopharyngeal swab PCR tests and blood sampling. Healthcare workers were enrolled in the week of the UK lockdown, from 23 to 31 March 2020, and were followed every week for up to roughly 15 weeks. Libraries were made using 5' RACE. Sequencing was performed on a NextSeq 500. In the TCR library protocol, unique molecular identifiers were attached to individual cDNA molecules to correct for PCR bias and sequencing error. Both TCR alpha and beta chains were sequenced, and tight co-correlation was observed between alpha and beta sequence abundances in each sample. Under the source paper's analysis protocol: Decombinator V4 was used to annotate TCR sequences for V gene, J gene and CDR3. Expanded TCRs were defined as changing significantly between any two time points under a Poisson model with p below 0.0001. TCR abundances were normalised to the total number of TCRs sequenced per sample and were expressed as counts per million. TRAV1-2 paired with TRAJ12, TRAJ20 or TRAJ33 defined MAIT TCRs, while TRAV10 paired with TRAJ18 defined iNKT TCRs. VDJdb, accessed on 1 November 2021, was searched for TCRs annotated for CMV, EBV and SARS-CoV-2, and TCRs annotated for more than one antigen were excluded. Clones were called with MiXCR by TCRdb after fastp trimmed the public reads at Q25, and only in-frame beta chains were retained. Rows merge per CDR3 protein into single entries with the most common DNA and genes. The V and J calls here are based on TCRdb, not the publication. The sample table contains some 52,000 distinct CDR3 sequences; only one count was recorded for around 8% of them. Of the sample, roughly 9.9% falls within the top ten clones.

The sample taken for sequencing was whole blood. The chain employs TRBV6-5 and TRBJ2-7; a weak D assignment points to TRBD1 (5 bases agree). This clonotype was sampled from an adult who was a healthcare worker with PCR-confirmed SARS-CoV-2 infection or an uninfected control (not recorded which). The CDR3 protein: CASSYAGPPYEQYF. The nucleotides read TGTGCCAGCAGTTACGCAGGGCCACCCTACGAGCAGTACTTC.